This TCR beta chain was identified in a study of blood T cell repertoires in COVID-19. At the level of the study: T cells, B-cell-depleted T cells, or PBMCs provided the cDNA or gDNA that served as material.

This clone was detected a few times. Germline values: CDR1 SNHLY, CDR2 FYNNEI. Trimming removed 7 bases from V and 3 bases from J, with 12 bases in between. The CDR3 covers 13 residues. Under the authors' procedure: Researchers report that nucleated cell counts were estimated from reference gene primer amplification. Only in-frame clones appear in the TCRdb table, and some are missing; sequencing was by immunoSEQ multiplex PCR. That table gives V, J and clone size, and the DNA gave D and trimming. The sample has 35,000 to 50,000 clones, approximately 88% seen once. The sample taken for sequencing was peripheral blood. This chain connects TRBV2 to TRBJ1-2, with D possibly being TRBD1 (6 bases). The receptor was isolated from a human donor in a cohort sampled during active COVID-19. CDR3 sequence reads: CASILDSYYGYTF. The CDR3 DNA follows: TGTGCCAGCATCCTGGACAGTTACTATGGCTACACCTTC.